These 4 T cell receptor beta chains were all obtained from the same sample, sequenced in a study of Epstein–Barr virus B cells in breast cancer. Libraries were built from RNA with the SMARTer kit, covering full alpha and beta V(D)J regions. TCRdb itself ran the 5' RACE reads through MiXCR, one entry per CDR3 protein. The table records 500 to 650 distinct CDR3 sequences, approximately 40% of them present only once. Their antigens are not known. The material sequenced was tumor-infiltrating lymphocytes expanded in culture. All receptors derive from a middle-aged woman with triple-negative breast cancer.

A single count supports this clonotype. V is TRBV19 and J is TRBJ1-1, with D hard to call. Germline CDR1 LNHDA, CDR2 SQIVND (reference sequence). Trimming shortened V by 10 bases and J by 7 bases, and 22 bases separated the two germline ends. The length of the CDR3 is 14 residues. The CDR3 loop is CATKIAPTILEAFF. In DNA, the CDR3 is TGTGCCACCAAAATCGCCCCAACGATACTTGAAGCTTTCTTT.

This chain joins TRBV7-2 and TRBJ2-2; TRBD1 is a possible D gene (8 bases). The CDR3 runs to 18 residues. Germline lookup yields CDR1 SGHTA and CDR2 FQGNSA. Trimming pared 1 base from V and 5 bases from J, leaving 20 bases between. The CDR3 sequence is CASSLVLGQGGGTGELFF. CDR3 in DNA: TGTGCCAGCAGCTTAGTCCTTGGACAGGGAGGGGGAACCGGGGAGCTGTTTTTT.

V usage is TRBV3-1 and J usage is TRBJ2-7; D gene ambiguous. The length of the CDR3 is 13 residues. Trimming left V 7 bases short and J 5 bases short, with 15 bases between. Germline CDR1 is LGHDT and CDR2 is YNNKEL (reference sequence). This CDR3 is CASTPLGPNEQYF. The CDR3 DNA follows: TGTGCCAGCACACCTCTAGGACCAAACGAGCAGTACTTC.

The chain carries TRBV20-1 and TRBJ1-1, with D tentatively TRBD1 (6 bases). Germline values: CDR1 DFQATT, CDR2 SNEGSKA (reference sequence). The CDR3 contains 13 residues. Trimming left V 6 bases short and J 3 bases short, with 14 bases between. The CDR3 region is CSAKAPGDTEAFF. The CDR3, as DNA: TGCAGTGCGAAGGCACCAGGGGACACTGAAGCTTTCTTT.